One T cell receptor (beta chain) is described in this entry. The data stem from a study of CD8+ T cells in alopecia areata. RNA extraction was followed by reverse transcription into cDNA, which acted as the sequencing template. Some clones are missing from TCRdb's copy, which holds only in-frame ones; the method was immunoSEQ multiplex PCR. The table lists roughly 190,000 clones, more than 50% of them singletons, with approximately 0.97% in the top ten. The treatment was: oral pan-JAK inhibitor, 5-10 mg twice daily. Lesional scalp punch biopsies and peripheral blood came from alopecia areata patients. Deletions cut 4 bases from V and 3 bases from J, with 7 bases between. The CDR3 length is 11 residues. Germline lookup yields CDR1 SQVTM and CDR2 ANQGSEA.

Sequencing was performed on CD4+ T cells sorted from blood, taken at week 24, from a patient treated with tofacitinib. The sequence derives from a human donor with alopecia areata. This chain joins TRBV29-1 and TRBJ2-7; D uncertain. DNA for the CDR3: TGCAGCGTTGCGGACGACTACGAGCAGTACTTC. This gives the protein CSVADDYEQYF.